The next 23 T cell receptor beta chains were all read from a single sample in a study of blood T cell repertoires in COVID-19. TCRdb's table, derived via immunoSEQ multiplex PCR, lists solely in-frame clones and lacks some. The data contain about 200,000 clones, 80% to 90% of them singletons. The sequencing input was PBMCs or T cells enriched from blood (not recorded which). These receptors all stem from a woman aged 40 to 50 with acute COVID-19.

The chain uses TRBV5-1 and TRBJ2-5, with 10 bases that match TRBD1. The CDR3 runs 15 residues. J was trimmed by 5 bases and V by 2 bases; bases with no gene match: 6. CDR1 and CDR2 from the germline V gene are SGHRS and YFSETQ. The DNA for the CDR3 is TGCGCCAGCAGCTTTTCCCCGGGACAGGGGGAGACCCAGTACTTC. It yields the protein CASSFSPGQGETQYF.

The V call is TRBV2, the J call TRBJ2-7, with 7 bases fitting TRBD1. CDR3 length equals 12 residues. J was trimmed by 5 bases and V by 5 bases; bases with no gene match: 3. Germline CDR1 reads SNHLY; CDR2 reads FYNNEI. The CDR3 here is CASSRQGHEQYF. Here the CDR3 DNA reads TGTGCCAGCAGTCGACAGGGCCACGAGCAGTACTTC. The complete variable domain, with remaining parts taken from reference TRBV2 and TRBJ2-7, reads EPEVTQTPSHQVTQMGQEVILRCVPISNHLYFYWYRQILGQKVEFLVSFYNNEISEKSEIFDDQFSVERPDGSNFTLKIRSTKLEDSAMYFCASSRQGHEQYFGPGTRLTVT.

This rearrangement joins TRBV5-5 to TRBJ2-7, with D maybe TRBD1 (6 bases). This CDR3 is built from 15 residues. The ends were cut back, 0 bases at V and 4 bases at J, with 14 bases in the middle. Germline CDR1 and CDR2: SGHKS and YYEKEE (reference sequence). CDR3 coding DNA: TGTGCCAGCAGCTTGGCCCAAGACAGGTGGTACGAGCAGTACTTC. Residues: CASSLAQDRWYEQYF. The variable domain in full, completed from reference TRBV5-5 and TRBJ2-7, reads DAGVTQSPTHLIKTRGQQVTLRCSPISGHKSVSWYQQVLGQGPQFIFQYYEKEERGRGNFPDRFSARQFPNYSSELNVNALLLGDSALYLCASSLAQDRWYEQYFGPGTRLTVT.

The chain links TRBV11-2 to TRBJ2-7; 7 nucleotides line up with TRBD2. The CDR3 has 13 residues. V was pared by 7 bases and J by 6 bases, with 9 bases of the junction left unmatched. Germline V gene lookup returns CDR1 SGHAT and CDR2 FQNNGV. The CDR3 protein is CASNQGGRGEQYF. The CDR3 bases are TGTGCCAGCAACCAAGGCGGGAGAGGCGAGCAGTACTTC.

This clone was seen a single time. The CDR3 reads CATSDLDSGYSYNEQFF. CDR3 DNA sequence: TGTGCCACCAGTGATTTAGACAGCGGGTACTCCTACAATGAGCAGTTCTTC. The J gene is TRBJ2-1, the V gene TRBV24-1, with D tentatively TRBD2 (6 bases). The CDR3 runs 17 residues. The germline gives CDR1 KGHDR, CDR2 SFDVKD. V lost 1 base, J lost 0 bases, and 12 bases lay in between.

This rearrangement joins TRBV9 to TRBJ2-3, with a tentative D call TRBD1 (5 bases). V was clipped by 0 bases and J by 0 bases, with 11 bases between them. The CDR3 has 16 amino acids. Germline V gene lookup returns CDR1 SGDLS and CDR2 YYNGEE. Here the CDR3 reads CASSVEGQSSTDTQYF. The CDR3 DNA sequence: TGTGCCAGCAGCGTAGAGGGGCAATCTAGCACAGATACGCAGTATTTT. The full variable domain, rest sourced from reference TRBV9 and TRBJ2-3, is DSGVTQTPKHLITATGQRVTLRCSPRSGDLSVYWYQQSLDQGLQFLIQYYNGEERAKGNILERFSAQQFPDLHSELNLSSLELGDSALYFCASSVEGQSSTDTQYFGPGTRLTVL.

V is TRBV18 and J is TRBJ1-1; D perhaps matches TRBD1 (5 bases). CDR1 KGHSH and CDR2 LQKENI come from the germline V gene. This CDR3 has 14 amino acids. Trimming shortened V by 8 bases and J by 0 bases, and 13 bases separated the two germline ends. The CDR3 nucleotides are TGTGCCAGCACTGAGGGACTCATGAACACTGAAGCTTTCTTT. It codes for CASTEGLMNTEAFF.

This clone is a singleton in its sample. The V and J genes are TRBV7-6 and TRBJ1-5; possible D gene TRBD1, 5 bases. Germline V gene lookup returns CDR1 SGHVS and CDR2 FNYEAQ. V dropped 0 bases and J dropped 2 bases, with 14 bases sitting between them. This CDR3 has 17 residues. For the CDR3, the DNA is TGTGCCAGCAGCTTAGCGTGGTCCGGGGGTGGCAATCAGCCCCAGCATTTT. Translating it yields CASSLAWSGGGNQPQHF. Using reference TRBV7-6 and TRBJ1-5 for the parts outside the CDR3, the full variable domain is GAGVSQSPRYKVTKRGQDVALRCDPISGHVSLYWYRQALGQGPEFLTYFNYEAQQDKSGLPNDRFSAERPEGSISTLTIQRTEQRDSAMYRCASSLAWSGGGNQPQHFGDGTRLSIL.

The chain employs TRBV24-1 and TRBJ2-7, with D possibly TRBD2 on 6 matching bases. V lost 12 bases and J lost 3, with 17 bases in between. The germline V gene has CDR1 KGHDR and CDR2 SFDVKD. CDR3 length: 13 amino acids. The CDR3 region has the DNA TGTGCCGCGGGGCCCCGGGAAAACTACGAGCAGTACTTC. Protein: CAAGPRENYEQYF.

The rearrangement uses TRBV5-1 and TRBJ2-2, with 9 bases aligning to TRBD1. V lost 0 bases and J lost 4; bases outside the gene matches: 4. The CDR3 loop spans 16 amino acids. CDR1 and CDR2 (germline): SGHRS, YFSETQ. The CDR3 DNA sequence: TGCGCCAGCAGCTTGGCGGACAGGGGAAGCACCGGGGAGCTGTTTTTT. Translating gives CASSLADRGSTGELFF.

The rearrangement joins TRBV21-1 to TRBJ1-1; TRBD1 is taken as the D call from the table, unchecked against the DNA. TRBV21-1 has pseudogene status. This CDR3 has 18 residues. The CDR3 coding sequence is TGTGCCAGCAGCAAAGGACCAAAAAGGACAGCCTGGAGCACTGAAGCTTTCTTT. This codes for CASSKGPKRTAWSTEAFF.

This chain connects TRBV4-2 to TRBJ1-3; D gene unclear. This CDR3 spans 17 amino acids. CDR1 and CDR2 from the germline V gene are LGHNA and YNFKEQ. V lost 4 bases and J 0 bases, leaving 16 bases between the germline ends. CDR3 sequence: CASSPRQAVFSGNTIYF. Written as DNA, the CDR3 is TGTGCCAGCAGCCCCCGGCAGGCCGTCTTCTCTGGAAACACCATATATTTT.

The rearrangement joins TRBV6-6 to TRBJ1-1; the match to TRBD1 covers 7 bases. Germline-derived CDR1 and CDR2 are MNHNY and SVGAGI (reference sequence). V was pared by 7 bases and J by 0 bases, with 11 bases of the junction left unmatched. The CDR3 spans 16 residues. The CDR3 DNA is TGTGCCAGCAATGCTCGGACAGGAGGCATGAACACTGAAGCTTTCTTT. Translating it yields CASNARTGGMNTEAFF.

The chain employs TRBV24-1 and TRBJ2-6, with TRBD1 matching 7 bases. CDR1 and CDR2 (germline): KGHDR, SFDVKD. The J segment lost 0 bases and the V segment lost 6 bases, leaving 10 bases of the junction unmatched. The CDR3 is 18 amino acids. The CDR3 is CATSPSPGQHSGANVLTF. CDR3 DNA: TGTGCCACCAGTCCCTCTCCGGGACAGCACTCTGGGGCCAACGTCCTGACTTTC.

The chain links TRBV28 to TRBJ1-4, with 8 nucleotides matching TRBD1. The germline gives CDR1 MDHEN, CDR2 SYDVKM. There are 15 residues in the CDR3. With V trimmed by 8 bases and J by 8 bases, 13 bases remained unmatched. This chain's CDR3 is CASRRAGGGREKLFF. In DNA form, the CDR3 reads TGTGCCAGCCGACGGGCAGGGGGCGGCAGGGAAAAACTGTTTTTT.

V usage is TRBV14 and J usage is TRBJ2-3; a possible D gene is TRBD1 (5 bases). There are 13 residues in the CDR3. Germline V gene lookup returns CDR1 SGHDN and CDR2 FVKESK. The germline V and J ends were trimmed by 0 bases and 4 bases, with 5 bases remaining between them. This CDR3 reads CASSQEGADTQYF. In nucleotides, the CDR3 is TGTGCCAGCAGCCAAGAAGGGGCAGATACGCAGTATTTT.

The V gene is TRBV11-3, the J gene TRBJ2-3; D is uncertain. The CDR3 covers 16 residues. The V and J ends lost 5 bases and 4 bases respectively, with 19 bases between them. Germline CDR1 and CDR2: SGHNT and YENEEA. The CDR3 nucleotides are TGTGCCAGCAGCACCCCGGCCCAGTATGGGCCAGATACGCAGTATTTT. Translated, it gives CASSTPAQYGPDTQYF. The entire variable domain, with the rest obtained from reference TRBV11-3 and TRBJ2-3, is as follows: EAGVVQSPRYKIIEKKQPVAFWCNPISGHNTLYWYLQNLGQGPELLIRYENEEAVDDSQLPKDRFSAERLKGVDSTLKIQPAELGDSAVYLCASSTPAQYGPDTQYFGPGTRLTVL.

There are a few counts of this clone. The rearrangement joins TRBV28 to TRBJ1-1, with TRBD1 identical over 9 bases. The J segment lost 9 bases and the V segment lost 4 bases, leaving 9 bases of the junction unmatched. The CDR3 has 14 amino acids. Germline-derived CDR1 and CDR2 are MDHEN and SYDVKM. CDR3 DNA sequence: TGTGCCAGCAGTTCCCCGGGACAGGGAAGAAAAGCTTTCTTT. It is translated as CASSSPGQGRKAFF.

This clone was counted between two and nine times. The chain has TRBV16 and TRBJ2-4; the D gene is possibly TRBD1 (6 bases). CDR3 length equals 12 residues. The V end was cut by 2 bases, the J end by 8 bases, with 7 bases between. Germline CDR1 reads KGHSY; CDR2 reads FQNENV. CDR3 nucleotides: TGTGCCAGCAGCCAAACAGGGTACATTCAGTACTTC. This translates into CASSQTGYIQYF.

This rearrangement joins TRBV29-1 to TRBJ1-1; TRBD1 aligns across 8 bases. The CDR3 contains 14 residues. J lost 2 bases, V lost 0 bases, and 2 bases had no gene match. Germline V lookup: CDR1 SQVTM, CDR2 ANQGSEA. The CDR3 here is CSVEDRGPNTEAFF. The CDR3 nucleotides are TGCAGCGTTGAAGACAGGGGGCCAAACACTGAAGCTTTCTTT.

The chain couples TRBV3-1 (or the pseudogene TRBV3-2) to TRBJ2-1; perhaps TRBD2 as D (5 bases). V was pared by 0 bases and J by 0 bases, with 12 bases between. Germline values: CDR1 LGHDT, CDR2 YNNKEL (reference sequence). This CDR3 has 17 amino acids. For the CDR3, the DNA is TGTGCCAGCAGCCAAGAGAAGCGGAGCAGCTCCTACAATGAGCAGTTCTTC. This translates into CASSQEKRSSSYNEQFF.

The CDR3 reads CASSFRLTQAYYEQYF. In nucleotides, the CDR3 is TGTGCCAGCAGCTTCCGACTGACCCAAGCCTACTACGAGCAGTACTTC. The chain links TRBV7-8 to TRBJ2-7; D unclear. The CDR3 spans 16 residues. The germline gives CDR1 SGHVS, CDR2 FQNEAQ. V was clipped by 3 bases and J by 3 bases, with 18 bases between them.

The CDR3 bases are TGTGCCAGCAGCCGATGGGGTAGCGGGTACTCCTACAATGAGCAGTTCTTC. Translated, it gives CASSRWGSGYSYNEQFF. V is TRBV14 and J is TRBJ2-1, with 7 positions matching TRBD2. The CDR3 consists of 17 residues. The trim removed 4 bases at V and 0 bases at J, leaving 9 bases unmatched. CDR1 SGHDN and CDR2 FVKESK come from the germline V gene.